Listed below are T cell receptor beta chains from one sample, sequenced in a study of Graves' ophthalmopathy and Graves' hyperthyroidism. TCRdb re-derived calls from the multiplex PCR reads in MiXCR, one entry per CDR3 protein. The data contain approximately 540,000 distinct CDR3 sequences, about 35% of them singletons. Input material: peripheral blood or thyroid tissue (not recorded which). The origin of the receptors is an adult man with Graves' hyperthyroidism. Both conserved end residues are part of each CDR3. A D gene is named only where the DNA matches it firmly. Some rows mark clone size as missing; the rest say once, few, many or name a class of expanded clone.

j_call: TRBJ1-1
d_call: TRBD1
clone_size: once
v_call: TRBV5-1
cdr3_aa: CASVPGGGGNTEAFF

j_call: TRBJ2-7
d_call: TRBD2
clone_size: many
v_call: TRBV12-3/TRBV12-4
cdr3_aa: CASSLVVGAGRNEQYF

j_call: TRBJ2-5
d_call: TRBD1
clone_size: -
v_call: TRBV30
cdr3_aa: CAWRKGGRETQYF

j_call: TRBJ1-2
d_call: TRBD1
clone_size: many
v_call: TRBV5-4
cdr3_aa: CASSLPTGEGYGYTF

j_call: TRBJ1-2
d_call: -
clone_size: many
v_call: TRBV7-2
cdr3_aa: CASSLRQEGYTF

j_call: TRBJ1-6
d_call: -
clone_size: many
v_call: TRBV7-2
cdr3_aa: CASRRTVYNSPLHF

j_call: TRBJ2-1
d_call: -
clone_size: few
v_call: TRBV6-5
cdr3_aa: CASSYGGSYNEQFF

j_call: TRBJ2-2
d_call: TRBD1
clone_size: few
v_call: TRBV2
cdr3_aa: CASSEQGVFGELFF

j_call: TRBJ1-5
d_call: -
clone_size: -
v_call: TRBV10-3
cdr3_aa: CASSYSRGDNMGQPQHF

j_call: TRBJ2-3
d_call: -
clone_size: -
v_call: TRBV11-2
cdr3_aa: CASSLMNGGTDTQYF

j_call: TRBJ1-4
d_call: -
clone_size: -
v_call: TRBV29-1
cdr3_aa: CSVTLQGYEKLFF

j_call: TRBJ2-3
d_call: TRBD2
clone_size: few
v_call: TRBV24-1
cdr3_aa: CATSDDRGDGDTQYF

j_call: TRBJ1-2
d_call: -
clone_size: -
v_call: TRBV28
cdr3_aa: CASSLGSRGYTF

j_call: TRBJ2-5
d_call: TRBD1
clone_size: many
v_call: TRBV12-3/TRBV12-4
cdr3_aa: CASNPGGTATQYF

j_call: TRBJ1-5
d_call: -
clone_size: -
v_call: TRBV15
cdr3_aa: CATSRDGLSGDNQPQHF

j_call: TRBJ1-1
d_call: TRBD1
clone_size: once
v_call: TRBV2
cdr3_aa: CASSGTGSPEAFF

j_call: TRBJ2-3
d_call: -
clone_size: -
v_call: TRBV10-2
cdr3_aa: CASSDFLSTDTQYF

j_call: TRBJ2-6
d_call: -
clone_size: many
v_call: TRBV13
cdr3_aa: CASSSGSPGANVLTF

j_call: TRBJ2-7
d_call: -
clone_size: many
v_call: TRBV19
cdr3_aa: CASSRRKEFSGEQYF